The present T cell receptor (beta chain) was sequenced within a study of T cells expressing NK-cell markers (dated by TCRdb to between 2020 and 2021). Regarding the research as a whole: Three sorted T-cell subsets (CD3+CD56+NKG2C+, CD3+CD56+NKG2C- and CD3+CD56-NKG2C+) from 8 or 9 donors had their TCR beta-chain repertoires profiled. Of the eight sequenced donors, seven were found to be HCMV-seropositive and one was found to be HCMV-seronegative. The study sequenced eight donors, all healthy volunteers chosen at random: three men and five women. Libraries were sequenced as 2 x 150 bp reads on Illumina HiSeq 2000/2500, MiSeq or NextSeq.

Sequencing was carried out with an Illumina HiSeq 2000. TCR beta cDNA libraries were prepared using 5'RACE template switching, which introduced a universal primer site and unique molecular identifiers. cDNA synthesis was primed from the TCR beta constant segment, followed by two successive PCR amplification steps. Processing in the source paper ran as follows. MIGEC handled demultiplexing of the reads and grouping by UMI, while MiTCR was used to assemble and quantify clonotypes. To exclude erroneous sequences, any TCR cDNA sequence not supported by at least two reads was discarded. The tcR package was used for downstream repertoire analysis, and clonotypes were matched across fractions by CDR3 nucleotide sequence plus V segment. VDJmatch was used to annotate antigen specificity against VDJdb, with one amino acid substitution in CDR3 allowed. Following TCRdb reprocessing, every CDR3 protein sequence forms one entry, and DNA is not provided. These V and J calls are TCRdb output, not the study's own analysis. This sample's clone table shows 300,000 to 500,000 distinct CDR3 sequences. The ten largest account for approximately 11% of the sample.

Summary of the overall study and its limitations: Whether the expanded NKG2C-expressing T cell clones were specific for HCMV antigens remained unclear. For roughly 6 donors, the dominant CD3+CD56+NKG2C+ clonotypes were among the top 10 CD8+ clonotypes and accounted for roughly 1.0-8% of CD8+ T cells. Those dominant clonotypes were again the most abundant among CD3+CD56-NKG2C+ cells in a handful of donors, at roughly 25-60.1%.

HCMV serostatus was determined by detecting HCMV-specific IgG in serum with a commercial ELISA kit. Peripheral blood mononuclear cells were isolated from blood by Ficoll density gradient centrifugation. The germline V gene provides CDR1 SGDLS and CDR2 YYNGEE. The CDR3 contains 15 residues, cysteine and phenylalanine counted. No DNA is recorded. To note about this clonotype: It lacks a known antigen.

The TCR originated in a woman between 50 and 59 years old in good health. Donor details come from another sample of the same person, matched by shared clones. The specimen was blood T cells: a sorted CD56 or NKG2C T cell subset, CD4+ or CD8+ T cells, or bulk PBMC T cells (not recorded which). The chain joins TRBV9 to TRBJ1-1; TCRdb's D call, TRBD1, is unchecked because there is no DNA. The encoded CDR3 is CASSPRQAGATEAFF.